This T cell receptor (beta chain) was recorded in a study of T cells in Graves' hyperthyroidism and ophthalmopathy. What was amplified from RNA transcripts were TCR beta CDR3 regions. When the TCR CDR3 underwent first-round RT-PCR, the HTBI primer set was used. One entry per CDR3 protein results from TCRdb running MiXCR on the multiplex PCR reads. The sample yields around 340,000 distinct CDR3 sequences, 15% to 20% seen once. The authors took PBMCs from roughly 9.7 ml fresh peripheral blood. Details on this clonotype: The target antigen is unknown.

The study's findings and limits: Also found in blood were most expanded thyroid clonotypes above 0.001.

The CDR3 runs to 16 residues. Germline CDR1 and CDR2: LGHNA and YNFKEQ. J was trimmed by 3 bases and V by 0 bases; bases with no gene match: 5. Sequencing was carried out using blood. V is TRBV4-2 and J is TRBJ2-3; the match to TRBD2 covers 8 bases. The sequence was obtained from a woman between 50 and 59 years old with Graves' hyperthyroidism. The CDR3 reads CASSQDVAGGTDTQYF. The CDR3 region has the DNA TGTGCCAGCAGCCAAGATGTGGCGGGGGGTACAGATACGCAGTATTTT.